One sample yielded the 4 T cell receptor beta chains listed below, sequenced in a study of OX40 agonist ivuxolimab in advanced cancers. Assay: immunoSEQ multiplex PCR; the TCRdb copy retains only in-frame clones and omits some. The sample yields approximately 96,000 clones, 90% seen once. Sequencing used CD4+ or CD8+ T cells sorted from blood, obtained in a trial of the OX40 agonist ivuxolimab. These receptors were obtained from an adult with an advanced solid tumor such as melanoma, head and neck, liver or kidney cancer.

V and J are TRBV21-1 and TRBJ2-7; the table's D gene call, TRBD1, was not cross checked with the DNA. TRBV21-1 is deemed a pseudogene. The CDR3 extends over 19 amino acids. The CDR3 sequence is CASSKVRGAPTGEFYEQYF. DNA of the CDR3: TGTGCCAGCAGCAAAGTTCGCGGAGCCCCGACAGGGGAGTTCTACGAGCAGTACTTC.

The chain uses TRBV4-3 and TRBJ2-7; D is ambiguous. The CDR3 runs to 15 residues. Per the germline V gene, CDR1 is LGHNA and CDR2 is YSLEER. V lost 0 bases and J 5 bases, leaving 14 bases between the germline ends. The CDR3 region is CASSQDPGDSHEQYF. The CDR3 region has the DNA TGCGCCAGCAGCCAAGATCCAGGAGATTCCCACGAGCAGTACTTC.

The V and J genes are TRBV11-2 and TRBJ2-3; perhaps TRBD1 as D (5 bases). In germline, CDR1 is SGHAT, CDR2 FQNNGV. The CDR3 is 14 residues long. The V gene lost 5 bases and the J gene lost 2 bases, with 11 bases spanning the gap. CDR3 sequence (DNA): TGTGCCAGCAGCCCAGGGATATACACAGATACGCAGTATTTT. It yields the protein CASSPGIYTDTQYF. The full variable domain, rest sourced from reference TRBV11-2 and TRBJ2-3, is EAGVAQSPRYKIIEKRQSVAFWCNPISGHATLYWYQQILGQGPKLLIQFQNNGVVDDSQLPKDRFSAERLKGVDSTLKIQPAKLEDSAVYLCASSPGIYTDTQYFGPGTRLTVL.

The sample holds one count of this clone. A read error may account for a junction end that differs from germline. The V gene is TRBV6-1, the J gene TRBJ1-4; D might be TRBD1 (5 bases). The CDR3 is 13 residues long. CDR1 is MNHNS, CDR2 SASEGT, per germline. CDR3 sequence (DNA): TGTGCCACACGGGACCCCGGCCGCGAAAAGCTGTTTTTT. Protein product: CATRDPGREKLFF.